These 8 T cell receptor beta chains were all obtained from the same sample, sequenced in a study of PD-1 blockade in classical Hodgkin lymphoma. The protocol was immunoSEQ multiplex PCR, while the TCRdb copy is restricted to in-frame clones and leaves out a portion. The table shows approximately 52,000 clones, with roughly 86% occurring only once. As to time point: cycle 4 day 1 (C4D1), after five to seven weeks of nivolumab. With no exception, relapse followed autologous stem cell transplantation in all patients, and brentuximab vedotin exposure varied. The material was peripheral blood mononuclear cells (PBMCs), obtained before the fourth cycle of nivolumab. The receptor source for this set is a human donor with classical Hodgkin lymphoma.

This clone was observed once. The chain combines TRBV10-3 with TRBJ2-3; 8 nucleotides line up with TRBD1. The germline V gene encodes CDR1 ENHRY and CDR2 SYGVKD. After removal of 3 bases from V and 0 bases from J, the junction contained 2 bases not matched to a gene. The CDR3 loop spans 15 amino acids. This chain's CDR3 is CAISDWTGSTDTQYF. CDR3 DNA: TGTGCCATCAGTGACTGGACAGGGAGCACAGATACGCAGTATTTT.

The J gene is TRBJ1-2, the V gene TRBV19; tentatively, D is TRBD1 (5 bases). The CDR3 runs 14 residues. V was shortened by 3 bases and J by 8 bases, with 16 bases between the two germline ends. The germline V gene has CDR1 LNHDA and CDR2 SQIVND (reference sequence). The CDR3 sequence: CASSIRDGSRGYTF. The CDR3 DNA reads TGTGCCAGTAGTATCCGGGACGGTTCTCGCGGCTACACCTTC. Filled out from reference TRBV19 and TRBJ1-2, the complete variable domain reads DGGITQSPKYLFRKEGQNVTLSCEQNLNHDAMYWYRQDPGQGLRLIYYSQIVNDFQKGDIAEGYSVSREKKESFPLTVTSAQKNPTAFYLCASSIRDGSRGYTFGSGTRLTVV.

The CDR3 region is CASSVTSGTDTQYF. The CDR3, as DNA: TGTGCCAGCAGCGTGACTAGCGGCACAGATACGCAGTATTTT. The chain recombines TRBV5-4 with TRBJ2-3; 8 bases map to TRBD2. Germline V gives CDR1 SGHNT, CDR2 YYREEE (reference sequence). V lost 4 bases to trimming and J lost 1 base; unmatched junction nucleotides: 2. The length of the CDR3 is 14 residues.

The genes are TRBV10-1 and TRBJ2-3; no firm D call. CDR3 length equals 13 residues. V lost 3 bases and J 0 bases, leaving 4 bases between the germline ends. CDR1 and CDR2 from the germline V gene are WNHNN and SYGVQD (reference sequence). The DNA of the CDR3 is TGCGCCAGCAGTGAACCTAGCACAGATACGCAGTATTTT. This gives the protein CASSEPSTDTQYF.

The rearrangement uses TRBV29-1 and TRBJ2-7, with 10 bases matching TRBD1. There are 13 residues in the CDR3. Trimming took 5 bases from V and 3 from J; bases not matched to a gene: 4. Per germline, CDR1 SQVTM and CDR2 ANQGSEA. CDR3 bases: TGCAGCGTTACAGGACAGGGGGACTACGAGCAGTACTTC. Translating gives CSVTGQGDYEQYF.

The chain combines TRBV25-1 with TRBJ2-4, with 12 bases that match TRBD2. This CDR3 comprises 12 residues. With V trimmed by 8 bases and J by 7 bases, 0 bases remained unmatched. Germline lookup yields CDR1 MGHDK and CDR2 SYGVNS. The CDR3 protein is CASGTSGNIQYF. The CDR3, as DNA: TGTGCCAGCGGGACTAGCGGGAACATTCAGTACTTC. Supplemented by reference TRBV25-1 and TRBJ2-4, the full variable domain reads EADIYQTPRYLVIGTGKKITLECSQTMGHDKMYWYQQDPGMELHLIHYSYGVNSTEKGDLSSESTVSRIRTEHFPLTLESARPSHTSQYLCASGTSGNIQYFGAGTRLSVL.

The chain couples TRBV28 to TRBJ1-5; 9 nucleotides align to TRBD1. The CDR3 loop spans 17 amino acids. Germline assignment: CDR1 MDHEN and CDR2 SYDVKM. The ends lost 5 bases at V and 6 bases at J; junction bases unmatched: 14. DNA for the CDR3: TGTGCCAGCAGTCCCCACGGGACAGGGACGGTCTTTCAGCCCCAGCATTTT. It encodes CASSPHGTGTVFQPQHF. Full variable domain (remainder filled in from reference TRBV28 and TRBJ1-5): DVKVTQSSRYLVKRTGEKVFLECVQDMDHENMFWYRQDPGLGLRLIYFSYDVKMKEKGDIPEGYSVSREKKERFSLILESASTNQTSMYLCASSPHGTGTVFQPQHFGDGTRLSIL.

The chain uses TRBV27 and TRBJ2-7, with 10 positions matching TRBD1. The CDR3 covers 15 residues. Per germline, CDR1 MNHEY and CDR2 SMNVEV (reference sequence). After removal of 1 base from V and 5 bases from J, the junction contained 5 bases not matched to a gene. CDR3 coding DNA: TGTGCCAGCAGTTTATTTGGGGACAGGGGACACGAGCAGTACTTC. Translating it yields CASSLFGDRGHEQYF.